This T cell receptor (beta chain) was captured by sequencing in a study of blood T cell repertoires in COVID-19. The overall study: Researchers got acute and convalescent COVID-19 samples from the United States, Italy and Spain. T cells, B-cell-depleted T cells, or PBMCs supplied cDNA or gDNA.

This table comes from immunoSEQ multiplex PCR, and its TCRdb copy is limited to in-frame clones, with some not included. The sample holds around 170,000 clones, roughly 87% seen once. The recovered donors of Cohort 3 showed two negative PCRs, clearance, or symptom resolution. The germline CDR1 and CDR2 sequences are SEHNR and FQNEAQ (reference sequence). V lost 5 bases and J 6 bases, leaving 11 bases between the germline ends. This CDR3 comprises 12 residues. The sequenced sample consisted of PBMCs or T cells enriched from blood (not recorded which). This chain uses TRBV7-9 with TRBJ2-7; D perhaps matches TRBD1 (6 bases). This clonotype was sampled from a woman between 45 and 65 years old who had recovered from COVID-19. Written as DNA, the CDR3 is TGTGCCAGCAGCGCCAACAGGGTCGAGCAGTACTTC. This gives the protein CASSANRVEQYF.